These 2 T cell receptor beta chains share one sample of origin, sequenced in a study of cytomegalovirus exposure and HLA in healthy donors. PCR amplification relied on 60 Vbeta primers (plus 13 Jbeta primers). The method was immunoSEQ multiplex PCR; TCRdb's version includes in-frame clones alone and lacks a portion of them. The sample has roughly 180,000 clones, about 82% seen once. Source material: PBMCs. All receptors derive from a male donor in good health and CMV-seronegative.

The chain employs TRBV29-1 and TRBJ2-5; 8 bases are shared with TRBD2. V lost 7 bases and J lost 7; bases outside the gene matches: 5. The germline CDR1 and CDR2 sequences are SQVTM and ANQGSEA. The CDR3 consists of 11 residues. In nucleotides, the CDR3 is TGCAGCGCCCCGGCGGGGGGGACCCAGTACTTC. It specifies CSAPAGGTQYF.

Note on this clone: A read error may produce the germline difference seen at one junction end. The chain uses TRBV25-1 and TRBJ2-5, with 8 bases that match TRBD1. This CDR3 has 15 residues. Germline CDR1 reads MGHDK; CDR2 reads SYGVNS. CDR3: CASSKYQGAGETQYF. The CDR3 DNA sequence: TGTGCCAGCAGTAAATACCAGGGGGCAGGAGAGACCCAGTACTTC. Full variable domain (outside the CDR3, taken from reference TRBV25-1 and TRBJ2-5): EADIYQTPRYLVIGTGKKITLECSQTMGHDKMYWYQQDPGMELHLIHYSYGVNSTEKGDLSSESTVSRIRTEHFPLTLESARPSHTSQYLCASSKYQGAGETQYFGPGTRLLVL.